The T cell receptor beta chain described here comes from a study of identical twins. TCRdb passed the 5' RACE reads through MiXCR, listing each CDR3 protein once. The sample lists roughly 1,500,000 distinct CDR3 sequences, more than 30% occurring once. Trimming left V 0 bases short and J 3 bases short, with 6 bases between. This CDR3 comprises 13 residues. CDR1 is LNHNV and CDR2 is YYDKDF in the germline V gene (reference sequence). In regard to this clonotype: As yet, its antigen is unknown.

Findings and caveats of the study: Rather than following the same donors, the conclusions depended on cross-sectional statistical analysis. Cord blood beta clonotypes present at high abundance carried fewer insertions; no such pattern appeared in memory repertoires. Models underpredicted monozygotic twin sharing of out-of-frame TCR alpha. Part of the zero-insertion signal could reflect confounding by invariant MAIT and iNKT cells.

The chain is built from TRBV15 and TRBJ2-7; no firm D call. The clonotype originates from a newborn girl in good health. Sequences were obtained from cord blood. Here the CDR3 reads CATSRDSFYEQYF. In nucleotides, the CDR3 is TGTGCCACCAGCAGAGACAGTTTCTACGAGCAGTACTTC. Supplemented by reference TRBV15 and TRBJ2-7, the full variable domain reads DAMVIQNPRYQVTQFGKPVTLSCSQTLNHNVMYWYQQKSSQAPKLLFHYYDKDFNNEADTPDNFQSRRPNTSFCFLDIRSPGLGDTAMYLCATSRDSFYEQYFGPGTRLTVT.